What follows are 10 T cell receptor beta chains derived from one specimen sequenced in a study of T cells in localized non-small cell lung cancer. The protocol was immunoSEQ multiplex PCR, while the TCRdb copy is restricted to in-frame clones and leaves out a portion. The sample shows more than 1,000 clones, approximately 20% of them seen only once. The sample consisted of normal lung tissue next to the tumor, taken before any cancer treatment. These receptors originate from a man aged 35 to 69 with stage I squamous cell lung carcinoma.

The V call is TRBV9, the J call TRBJ2-3; 7 nucleotides align to TRBD1. The junction had 8 bases not matched to a gene; V was cut back by 0 bases and J by 4 bases. Germline CDR1 reads SGDLS; CDR2 reads YYNGEE. The CDR3 extends over 16 amino acids. The CDR3 reads CASSVEATGYADTQYF. For the CDR3, the DNA is TGTGCCAGCAGCGTAGAAGCGACAGGGTATGCAGATACGCAGTATTTT.

This sequence joins TRBV29-1 and TRBJ2-1, with TRBD2 matching 7 bases. This CDR3 has 14 residues. The junction had 8 bases not matched to a gene; V was cut back by 4 bases and J by 5 bases. Germline V gives CDR1 SQVTM, CDR2 ANQGSEA. This chain's CDR3 is CSVVASGDHNEQFF. CDR3 nucleotide sequence: TGCAGCGTTGTGGCCAGCGGGGATCACAATGAGCAGTTCTTC.

By sample fraction, this clone is medium-sized. V and J are TRBV11-3 and TRBJ2-2; 7 bases are a match to TRBD2. The CDR3 loop spans 14 amino acids. The germline V gene has CDR1 SGHNT and CDR2 YENEEA. V lost 5 bases to trimming and J lost 5 bases; unmatched junction nucleotides: 5. DNA of the CDR3: TGTGCCAGCAGCGTGGGACTACCGACCGGGGAGCTGTTTTTT. This gives the protein CASSVGLPTGELFF. The complete variable domain, with remaining parts taken from reference TRBV11-3 and TRBJ2-2, reads EAGVVQSPRYKIIEKKQPVAFWCNPISGHNTLYWYLQNLGQGPELLIRYENEEAVDDSQLPKDRFSAERLKGVDSTLKIQPAELGDSAVYLCASSVGLPTGELFFGEGSRLTVL.

The V call is TRBV19, the J call TRBJ2-1, with 8 bases matching TRBD2. In germline, CDR1 is LNHDA, CDR2 SQIVND (reference sequence). The CDR3 totals 16 residues. V gave up 3 bases and J gave up 1 base; unmatched junction bases: 5. The CDR3 spells CASSITSGGSYNEQFF. The CDR3 DNA is TGTGCCAGTAGTATCACAAGCGGGGGTTCCTACAATGAGCAGTTCTTC.

In this sample, this clone turned up a few times. The gene calls are TRBV28 and TRBJ2-4, with a weak D call TRBD2 (5 bases). The CDR3 loop spans 12 amino acids. The germline CDR1 and CDR2 sequences are MDHEN and SYDVKM. Trimming shortened V by 7 bases and J by 9 bases, and 13 bases separated the two germline ends. The CDR3 here is CASTPPRGIQYF. The DNA of the CDR3 is TGTGCCAGCACTCCCCCCCGGGGCATTCAGTACTTC. The variable domain in full, with the rest retrieved from reference TRBV28 and TRBJ2-4, is DVKVTQSSRYLVKRTGEKVFLECVQDMDHENMFWYRQDPGLGLRLIYFSYDVKMKEKGDIPEGYSVSREKKERFSLILESASTNQTSMYLCASTPPRGIQYFGAGTRLSVL.

There are a few counts of this clone. The J gene is TRBJ1-2, the V gene TRBV30, with D hard to call. Per the germline V gene, CDR1 is GTSNPN and CDR2 is SVGIG (reference sequence). V dropped 3 bases and J dropped 7 bases, with 15 bases sitting between them. There are 13 residues in the CDR3. The CDR3 sequence: CAWSRTGLSGYTF. CDR3 nucleotides: TGTGCCTGGAGCCGAACTGGACTTTCTGGCTACACCTTC.

The V call is TRBV28, the J call TRBJ2-7; 7 nucleotides align to TRBD1. CDR3 length equals 16 residues. Trimming cost V 4 bases and J 5 bases; bases outside gene matches: 14. CDR1 MDHEN and CDR2 SYDVKM come from the germline V gene. DNA of the CDR3: TGTGCCAGCAGTTACGAACCGGGACAGTCAGTCCACGAGCAGTACTTC. It codes for CASSYEPGQSVHEQYF. The full variable domain, rest sourced from reference TRBV28 and TRBJ2-7, is DVKVTQSSRYLVKRTGEKVFLECVQDMDHENMFWYRQDPGLGLRLIYFSYDVKMKEKGDIPEGYSVSREKKERFSLILESASTNQTSMYLCASSYEPGQSVHEQYFGPGTRLTVT.

This clone was seen only a few times. The rearrangement uses TRBV9 and TRBJ1-2; possibly TRBD1 for D (5 bases). Germline CDR1 is SGDLS and CDR2 is YYNGEE. The CDR3 sequence is 15 residues long. The germline V and J ends were trimmed by 4 bases and 4 bases, with 17 bases remaining between them. CDR3 coding DNA: TGTGCCAGCAGCCTGACCCTAACAGGATCCTATGGCTACACCTTC. It specifies CASSLTLTGSYGYTF.

The chain uses TRBV2 and TRBJ1-5; tentatively, D is TRBD1 (5 bases). The germline V and J ends were trimmed by 3 bases and 2 bases, with 11 bases remaining between them. The CDR3 loop spans 15 amino acids. Germline V gene lookup returns CDR1 SNHLY and CDR2 FYNNEI. The CDR3 region has the DNA TGTGCCAGCAGTGACAAGGGGACGGGCAATCAGCCCCAGCATTTT. It translates to CASSDKGTGNQPQHF. Drawing the rest from reference TRBV2 and TRBJ1-5, the complete variable domain is EPEVTQTPSHQVTQMGQEVILRCVPISNHLYFYWYRQILGQKVEFLVSFYNNEISEKSEIFDDQFSVERPDGSNFTLKIRSTKLEDSAMYFCASSDKGTGNQPQHFGDGTRLSIL.

Within the sample, this clone is medium-sized. V gene TRBV6-7 combines with J gene TRBJ2-5, with a possible D match to TRBD1 (5 bases). TRBV6-7 belongs to the ORF category, with a function that is uncertain. This CDR3 has 14 residues. V gave up 5 bases and J gave up 4 bases, with 14 bases separating them. This chain's CDR3 is CASSGRKGRETQYF. The CDR3 coding sequence is TGTGCCAGCAGTGGTCGCAAGGGGCGAGAGACCCAGTACTTC.